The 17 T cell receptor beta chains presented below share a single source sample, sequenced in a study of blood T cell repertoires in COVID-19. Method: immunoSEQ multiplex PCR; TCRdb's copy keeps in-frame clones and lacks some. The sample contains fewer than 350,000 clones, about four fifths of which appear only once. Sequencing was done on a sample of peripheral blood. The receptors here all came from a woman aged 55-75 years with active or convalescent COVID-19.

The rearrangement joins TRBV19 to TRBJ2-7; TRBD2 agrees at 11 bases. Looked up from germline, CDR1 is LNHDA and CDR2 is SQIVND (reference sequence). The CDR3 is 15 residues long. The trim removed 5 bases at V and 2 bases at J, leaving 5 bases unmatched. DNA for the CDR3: TGTGCCAGTAGTTTACTAGCGGGGGACCCCTACGAGCAGTACTTC. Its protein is CASSLLAGDPYEQYF.

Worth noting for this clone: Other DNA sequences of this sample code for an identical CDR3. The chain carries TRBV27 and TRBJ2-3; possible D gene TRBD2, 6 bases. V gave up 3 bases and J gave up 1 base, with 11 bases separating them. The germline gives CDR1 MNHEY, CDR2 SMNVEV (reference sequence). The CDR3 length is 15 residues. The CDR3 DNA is TGTGCCAGCAGTTTGAGGCGGGGCGGCACAGATACGCAGTATTTT. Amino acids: CASSLRRGGTDTQYF.

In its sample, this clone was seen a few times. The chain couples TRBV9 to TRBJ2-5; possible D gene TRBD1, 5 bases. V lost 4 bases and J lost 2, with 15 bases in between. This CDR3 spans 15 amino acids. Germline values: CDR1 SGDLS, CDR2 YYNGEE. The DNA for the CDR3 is TGTGCCAGCAGCAGAACAGGACACGAACAAGAGACCCAGTACTTC. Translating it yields CASSRTGHEQETQYF.

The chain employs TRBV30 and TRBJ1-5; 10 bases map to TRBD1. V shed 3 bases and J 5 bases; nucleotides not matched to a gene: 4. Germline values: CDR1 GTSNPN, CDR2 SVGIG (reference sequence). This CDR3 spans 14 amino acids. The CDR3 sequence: CAWSPGTGDQPQHF. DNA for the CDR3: TGTGCCTGGAGCCCTGGGACAGGGGATCAGCCCCAGCATTTT.

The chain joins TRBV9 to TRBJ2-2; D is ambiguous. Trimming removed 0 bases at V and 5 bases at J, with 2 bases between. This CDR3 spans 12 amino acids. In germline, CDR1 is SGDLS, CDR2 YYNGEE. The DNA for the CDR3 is TGTGCCAGCAGCGTAGCGACCGGGGAGCTGTTTTTT. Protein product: CASSVATGELFF.

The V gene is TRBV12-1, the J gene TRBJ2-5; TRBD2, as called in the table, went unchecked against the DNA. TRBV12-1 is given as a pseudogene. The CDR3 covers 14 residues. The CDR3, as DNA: TGTGCCAGCAGCTTTCGGGGAGATCAAGAGACCCAGTACTTC. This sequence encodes CASSFRGDQETQYF.

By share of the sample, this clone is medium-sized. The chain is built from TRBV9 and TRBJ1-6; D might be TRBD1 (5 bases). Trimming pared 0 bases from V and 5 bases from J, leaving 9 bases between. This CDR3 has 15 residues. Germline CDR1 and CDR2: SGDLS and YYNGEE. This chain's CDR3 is CASSVGDSDNSPLHF. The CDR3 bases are TGTGCCAGCAGCGTAGGTGACAGCGATAATTCACCCCTCCACTTT.

The CDR3 region has the DNA TGCGCCAGCAGCTGGAGTAGCGGGTCTACCGGGGAGCTGTTTTTT. As protein: CASSWSSGSTGELFF. V is TRBV5-1 and J is TRBJ2-2; 7 bases fit TRBD2. Per the germline V gene, CDR1 is SGHRS and CDR2 is YFSETQ. This CDR3 contains 15 residues. The trim removed 3 bases at V and 5 bases at J, leaving 7 bases unmatched.

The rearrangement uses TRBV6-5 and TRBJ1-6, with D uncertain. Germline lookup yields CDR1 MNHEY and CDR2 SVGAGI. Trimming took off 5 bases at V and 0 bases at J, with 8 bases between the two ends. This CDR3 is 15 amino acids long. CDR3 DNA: TGTGCCAGCAGTATAGCGAGCTCCTATAATTCACCCCTCCACTTT. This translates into CASSIASSYNSPLHF.

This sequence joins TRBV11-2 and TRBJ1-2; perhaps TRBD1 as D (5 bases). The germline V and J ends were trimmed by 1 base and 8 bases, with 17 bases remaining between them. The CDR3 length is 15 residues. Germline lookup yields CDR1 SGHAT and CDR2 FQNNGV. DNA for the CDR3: TGTGCCAGCAGCTTAGCTGTAGGACAAAAGAGGGGCTACACCTTC. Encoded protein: CASSLAVGQKRGYTF.

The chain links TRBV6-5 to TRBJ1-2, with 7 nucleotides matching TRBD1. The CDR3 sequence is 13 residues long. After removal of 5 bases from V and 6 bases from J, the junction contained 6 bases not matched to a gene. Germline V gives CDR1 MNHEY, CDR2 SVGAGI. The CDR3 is CASSSRRGDGYTF. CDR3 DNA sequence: TGTGCCAGCAGTAGTCGCAGGGGGGATGGCTACACCTTC.

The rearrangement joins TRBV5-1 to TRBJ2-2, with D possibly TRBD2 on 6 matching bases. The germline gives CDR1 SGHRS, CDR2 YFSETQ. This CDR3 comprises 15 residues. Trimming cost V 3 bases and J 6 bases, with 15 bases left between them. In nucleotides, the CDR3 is TGCGCCAGCAGCTGGGACTCCAGGGTTCCCGGGGAGCTGTTTTTT. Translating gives CASSWDSRVPGELFF.

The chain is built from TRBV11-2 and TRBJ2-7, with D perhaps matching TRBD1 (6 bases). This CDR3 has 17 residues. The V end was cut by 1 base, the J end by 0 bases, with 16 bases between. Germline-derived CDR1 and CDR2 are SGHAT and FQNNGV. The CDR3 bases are TGTGCCAGCAGCTTAGTTGGCATGGGCAGGGGCTCCTACGAGCAGTACTTC. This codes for CASSLVGMGRGSYEQYF. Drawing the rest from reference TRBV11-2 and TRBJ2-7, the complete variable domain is EAGVAQSPRYKIIEKRQSVAFWCNPISGHATLYWYQQILGQGPKLLIQFQNNGVVDDSQLPKDRFSAERLKGVDSTLKIQPAKLEDSAVYLCASSLVGMGRGSYEQYFGPGTRLTVT.

CDR3 coding DNA: TGTGCCAGCAGCCAGACCACCACCAGCGGGGGGGGTCAAGAGACCCAGTACTTC. It yields the protein CASSQTTTSGGGQETQYF. V usage is TRBV4-2 and J usage is TRBJ2-5; 10 nucleotides match TRBD2. The ends lost 3 bases at V and 2 bases at J; junction bases unmatched: 12. The germline V gene encodes CDR1 LGHNA and CDR2 YNFKEQ. The CDR3 contains 18 residues.

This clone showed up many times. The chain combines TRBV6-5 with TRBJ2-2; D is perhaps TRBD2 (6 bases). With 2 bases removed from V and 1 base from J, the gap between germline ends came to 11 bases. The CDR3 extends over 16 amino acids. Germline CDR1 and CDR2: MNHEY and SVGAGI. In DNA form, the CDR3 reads TGTGCCAGCAGTTACGCGGGACTTAGGAACACCGGGGAGCTGTTTTTT. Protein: CASSYAGLRNTGELFF.

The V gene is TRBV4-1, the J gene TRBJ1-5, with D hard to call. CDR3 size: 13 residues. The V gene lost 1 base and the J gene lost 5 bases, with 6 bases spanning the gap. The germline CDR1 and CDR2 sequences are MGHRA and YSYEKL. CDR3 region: CASSQGSYQPQHF. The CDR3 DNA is TGCGCCAGCAGCCAAGGTTCGTATCAGCCCCAGCATTTT.

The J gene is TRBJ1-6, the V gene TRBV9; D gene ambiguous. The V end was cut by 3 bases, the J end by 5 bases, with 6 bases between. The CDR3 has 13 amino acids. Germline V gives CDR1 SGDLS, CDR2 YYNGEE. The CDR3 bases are TGTGCCAGCAGCGCGGGAGATAATTCACCCCTCCACTTT. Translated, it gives CASSAGDNSPLHF.